The TCR beta chain described here comes from a study of blood T cell repertoires in COVID-19. Clones were sequenced by immunoSEQ multiplex PCR, and TCRdb holds only the in-frame ones, with some missing. The sample lists roughly 200,000 clones; approximately 84% were seen once. The CDR3 loop spans 17 amino acids. After removal of 1 base from V and 1 base from J, the junction contained 5 bases not matched to a gene. The germline gives CDR1 SGHRS, CDR2 YFSETQ. The J gene is TRBJ1-4, the V gene TRBV5-1; 9 nucleotides match TRBD1. This receptor was identified in a woman in her 70s with active or convalescent COVID-19. Material for sequencing was peripheral blood. In DNA form, the CDR3 reads TGCGCCAGCAGCTTGACAGGGGGCTGGGGAACTAATGAAAAACTGTTTTTT. Residues: CASSLTGGWGTNEKLFF. Full variable domain (missing parts from reference TRBV5-1 and TRBJ1-4): KAGVTQTPRYLIKTRGQQVTLSCSPISGHRSVSWYQQTPGQGLQFLFEYFSETQRNKGNFPGRFSGRQFSNSRSEMNVSTLELGDSALYLCASSLTGGWGTNEKLFFGSGTQLSVL.